A single sample gave rise to the 11 T cell receptor beta chains below, sequenced in a study of cytomegalovirus exposure and HLA in healthy donors. The PCR used 60 Vbeta and 13 Jbeta primers. Produced via immunoSEQ multiplex PCR; TCRdb's table is partial and in-frame only. The table records about 170,000 clones, 62% of them present only once. Sequencing was carried out using PBMCs. The receptor source for this set is a middle-aged man in good health and CMV-seronegative.

Comment on this clone: The identical CDR3 is also encoded by other nucleotide sequences in the sample. The V gene is TRBV6-1, the J gene TRBJ1-1; D is possibly TRBD1 (5 bases). CDR3 size: 13 residues. Germline V gives CDR1 MNHNS, CDR2 SASEGT. The CDR3: CASFPGLGAEAFF. The DNA of the CDR3 is TGTGCAAGCTTTCCGGGACTCGGTGCTGAAGCTTTCTTT.

The chain is built from TRBV7-2 and TRBJ1-4; 8 bases align to TRBD1. Germline CDR1 SGHTA, CDR2 FQGNSA. CDR3 length: 14 residues. V gave up 2 bases and J gave up 5 bases; unmatched junction bases: 1. CDR3 loop: CASSLNRGNEKLFF. The DNA of the CDR3 is TGTGCCAGCAGCTTAAACAGGGGGAATGAAAAACTGTTTTTT. The variable domain in full, completed from reference TRBV7-2 and TRBJ1-4, reads GAGVSQSPSNKVTEKGKDVELRCDPISGHTALYWYRQSLGQGLEFLIYFQGNSAPDKSGLPSDRFSAERTGGSVSTLTIQRTQQEDSAVYLCASSLNRGNEKLFFGSGTQLSVL.

The chain couples TRBV10-3 to TRBJ2-5; 10 bases match TRBD2. There are 16 residues in the CDR3. Trimming removed 5 bases from V and 1 base from J; junction bases left unmatched: 7. The germline CDR1 and CDR2 sequences are ENHRY and SYGVKD. The CDR3 reads CAISPGLAPSQETQYF. The CDR3 DNA sequence: TGTGCCATCAGTCCGGGACTAGCGCCTTCCCAAGAGACCCAGTACTTC.

This chain uses TRBV7-9 with TRBJ2-3, with 8 bases aligning to TRBD1. CDR1 SEHNR and CDR2 FQNEAQ come from the germline V gene (reference sequence). V was pared by 5 bases and J by 2 bases, with 9 bases of the junction left unmatched. CDR3 length: 16 residues. CDR3: CASSILQGAPTDTQYF. The CDR3 DNA reads as TGTGCCAGCAGCATTCTGCAGGGGGCGCCCACAGATACGCAGTATTTT.

The chain has TRBV10-1 and TRBJ2-5; D remains ambiguous. The end of the DNA aligns better with TRBJ2-7, so the J call may be wrong. Germline V gives CDR1 WNHNN, CDR2 SYGVQD (reference sequence). The CDR3 extends over 8 amino acids. Here the CDR3 reads CARYEQYF. The CDR3 DNA sequence: TGCGCCAGATACGAGCAGTACTTC.

This clone was seen a handful of times. This sequence joins TRBV11-1 and TRBJ1-1; 7 bases fit TRBD1. Germline assignment: CDR1 SGHAT and CDR2 FQDESV (reference sequence). V shed 5 bases, J shed 1 base, and the junction held 7 bases outside the gene matches. The CDR3 has 15 residues. This CDR3 reads CASSQRQGGNTEAFF. The CDR3 nucleotides read TGTGCCAGCAGCCAGAGACAGGGTGGGAACACTGAAGCTTTCTTT.

The CDR3 spells CASQTYNTDTQYF. Here the CDR3 DNA reads TGTGCCAGTCAGACTTATAACACAGATACGCAGTATTTT. This chain uses TRBV6-4 with TRBJ2-3; D call uncertain. Germline values: CDR1 MRHNA, CDR2 SNTAGT. Trimming shortened V by 9 bases and J by 2 bases, and 12 bases separated the two germline ends. This CDR3 region has 13 residues.

The chain combines TRBV7-9 with TRBJ2-2, with 8 bases that match TRBD1. The ends lost 3 bases at V and 2 bases at J; junction bases unmatched: 8. Germline CDR1 reads SEHNR; CDR2 reads FQNEAQ (reference sequence). This CDR3 region has 17 residues. The CDR3 region has the DNA TGTGCCAGCAGCTTGGTCAGGGGGCAGAAAAACACCGGGGAGCTGTTTTTT. Its protein is CASSLVRGQKNTGELFF. Combining the CDR3 with reference TRBV7-9 and TRBJ2-2 gives the whole variable domain DTGVSQNPRHKITKRGQNVTFRCDPISEHNRLYWYRQTLGQGPEFLTYFQNEAQLEKSRLLSDRFSAERPKGSFSTLEIQRTEQGDSAMYLCASSLVRGQKNTGELFFGEGSRLTVL.

The chain couples TRBV2 to TRBJ2-2; a weak D match, TRBD1 (6 bases). The CDR3 runs to 14 residues. The V gene's germline CDR1 is SNHLY and CDR2 FYNNEI. The ends were cut back, 6 bases at V and 1 base at J, with 9 bases in the middle. This chain's CDR3 is CASRPGENTGELFF. CDR3 bases: TGTGCCAGCAGGCCAGGGGAGAACACCGGGGAGCTGTTTTTT.

This clone has more than one count but fewer than ten. The rearrangement uses TRBV9 and TRBJ1-5, with 7 bases matching TRBD1. Trimming at V came to 0 bases and at J to 1 base, leaving 1 base not matched to a gene. Germline CDR1 is SGDLS and CDR2 is YYNGEE. The CDR3 is made up of 15 amino acids. CDR3 amino acids: CASSVGTGSNQPQHF. CDR3 bases: TGTGCCAGCAGCGTAGGGACAGGAAGCAATCAGCCCCAGCATTTT. The full variable domain, rest sourced from reference TRBV9 and TRBJ1-5, is DSGVTQTPKHLITATGQRVTLRCSPRSGDLSVYWYQQSLDQGLQFLIQYYNGEERAKGNILERFSAQQFPDLHSELNLSSLELGDSALYFCASSVGTGSNQPQHFGDGTRLSIL.

This clone came up once. The rearrangement links TRBV7-6 to TRBJ2-1, with D possibly TRBD1 on 5 matching bases. The CDR3 length is 13 residues. The germline gives CDR1 SGHVS, CDR2 FNYEAQ. Trimming pared 5 bases from V and 6 bases from J, leaving 11 bases between. The CDR3 DNA reads as TGTGCCAGCAGCCCATCTCAGGGCAATGAGCAGTTCTTC. It is translated as CASSPSQGNEQFF.